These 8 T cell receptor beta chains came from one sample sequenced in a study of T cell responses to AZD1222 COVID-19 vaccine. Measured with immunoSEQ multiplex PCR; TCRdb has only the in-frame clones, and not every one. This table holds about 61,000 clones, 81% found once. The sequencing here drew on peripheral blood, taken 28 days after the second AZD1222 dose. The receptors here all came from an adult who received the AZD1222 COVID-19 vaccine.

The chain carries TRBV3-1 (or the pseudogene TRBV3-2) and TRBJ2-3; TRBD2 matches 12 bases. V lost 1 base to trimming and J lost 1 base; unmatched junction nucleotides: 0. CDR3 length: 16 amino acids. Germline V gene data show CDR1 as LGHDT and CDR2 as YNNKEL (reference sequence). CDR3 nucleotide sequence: TGTGCCAGCAGCCAAGGGACTAGCGGGGGCACAGATACGCAGTATTTT. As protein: CASSQGTSGGTDTQYF.

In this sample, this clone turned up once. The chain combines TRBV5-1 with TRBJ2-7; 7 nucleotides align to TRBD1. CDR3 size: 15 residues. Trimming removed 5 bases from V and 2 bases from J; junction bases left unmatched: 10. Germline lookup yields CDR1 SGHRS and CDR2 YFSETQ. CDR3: CASRDVTGDPYEQYF. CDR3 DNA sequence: TGCGCCAGCAGGGACGTCACAGGGGACCCCTACGAGCAGTACTTC.

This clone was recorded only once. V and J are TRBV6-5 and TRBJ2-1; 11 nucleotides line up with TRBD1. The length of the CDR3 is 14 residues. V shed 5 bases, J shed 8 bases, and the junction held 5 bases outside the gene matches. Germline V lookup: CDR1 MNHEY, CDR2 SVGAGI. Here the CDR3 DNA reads TGTGCCAGCAGTCCTCGGACAGGGGGCGATGAGCAGTTCTTC. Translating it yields CASSPRTGGDEQFF.

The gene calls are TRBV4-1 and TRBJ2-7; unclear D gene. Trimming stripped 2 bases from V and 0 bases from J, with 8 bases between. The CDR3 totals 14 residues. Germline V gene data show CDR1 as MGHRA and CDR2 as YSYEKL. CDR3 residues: CASSQTVSSYEQYF. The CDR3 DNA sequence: TGCGCCAGCAGCCAAACTGTCAGCTCCTACGAGCAGTACTTC.

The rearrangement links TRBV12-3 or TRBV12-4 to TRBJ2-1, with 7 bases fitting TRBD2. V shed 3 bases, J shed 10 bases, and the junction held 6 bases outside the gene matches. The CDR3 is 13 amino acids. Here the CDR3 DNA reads TGTGCCAGCAGTTTGCCTAGCGGAGTCGAGCAGTTCTTC. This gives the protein CASSLPSGVEQFF.

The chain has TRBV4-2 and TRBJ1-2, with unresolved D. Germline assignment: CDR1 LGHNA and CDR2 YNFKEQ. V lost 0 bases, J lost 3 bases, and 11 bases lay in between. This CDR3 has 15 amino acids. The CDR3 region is CASSQEGLGDYGYTF. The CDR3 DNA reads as TGTGCCAGCAGCCAAGAGGGGTTAGGCGACTATGGCTACACCTTC.

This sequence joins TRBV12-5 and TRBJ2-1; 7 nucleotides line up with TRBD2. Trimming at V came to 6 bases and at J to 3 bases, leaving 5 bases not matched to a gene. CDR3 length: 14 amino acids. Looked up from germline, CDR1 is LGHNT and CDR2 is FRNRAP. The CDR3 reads CASGRRELYNEQFF. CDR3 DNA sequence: TGTGCTAGTGGAAGGCGGGAGCTCTACAATGAGCAGTTCTTC.

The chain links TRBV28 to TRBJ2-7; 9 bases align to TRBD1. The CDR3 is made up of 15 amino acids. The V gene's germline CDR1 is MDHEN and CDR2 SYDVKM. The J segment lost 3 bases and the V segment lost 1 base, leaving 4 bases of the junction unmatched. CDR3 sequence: CASSLSGQGSYEQYF. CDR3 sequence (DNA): TGTGCCAGCAGTTTATCGGGACAGGGAAGCTACGAGCAGTACTTC.